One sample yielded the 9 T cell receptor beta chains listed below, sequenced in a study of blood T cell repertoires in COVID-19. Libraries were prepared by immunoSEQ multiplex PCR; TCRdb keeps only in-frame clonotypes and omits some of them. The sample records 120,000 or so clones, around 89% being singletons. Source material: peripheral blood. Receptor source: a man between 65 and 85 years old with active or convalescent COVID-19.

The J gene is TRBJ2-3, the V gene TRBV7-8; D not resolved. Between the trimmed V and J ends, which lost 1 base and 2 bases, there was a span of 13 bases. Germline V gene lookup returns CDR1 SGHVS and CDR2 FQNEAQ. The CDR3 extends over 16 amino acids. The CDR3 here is CASSLGVEFPTDTQYF. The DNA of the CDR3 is TGTGCCAGCAGCTTAGGCGTTGAGTTCCCCACAGATACGCAGTATTTT.

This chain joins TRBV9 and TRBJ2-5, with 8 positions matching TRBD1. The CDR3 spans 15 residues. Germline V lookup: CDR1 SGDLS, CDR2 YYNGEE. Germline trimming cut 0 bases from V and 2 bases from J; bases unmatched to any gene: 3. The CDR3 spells CASSVVTGGQETQYF. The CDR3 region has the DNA TGTGCCAGCAGCGTAGTTACAGGGGGTCAAGAGACCCAGTACTTC.

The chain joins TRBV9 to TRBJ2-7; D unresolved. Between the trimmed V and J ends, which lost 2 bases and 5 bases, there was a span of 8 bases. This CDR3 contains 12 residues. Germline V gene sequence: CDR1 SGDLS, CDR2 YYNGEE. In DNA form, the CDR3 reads TGTGCCAGCAGCGTGTATGGAGACGAGCAGTACTTC. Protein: CASSVYGDEQYF.

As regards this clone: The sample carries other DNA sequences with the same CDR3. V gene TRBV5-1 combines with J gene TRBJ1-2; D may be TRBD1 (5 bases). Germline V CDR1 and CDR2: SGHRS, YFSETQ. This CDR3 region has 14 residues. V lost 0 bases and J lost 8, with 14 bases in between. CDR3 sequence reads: CASSLGDRAGGYTF. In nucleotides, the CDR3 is TGCGCCAGCAGCTTGGGAGACAGAGCGGGCGGCTACACCTTC.

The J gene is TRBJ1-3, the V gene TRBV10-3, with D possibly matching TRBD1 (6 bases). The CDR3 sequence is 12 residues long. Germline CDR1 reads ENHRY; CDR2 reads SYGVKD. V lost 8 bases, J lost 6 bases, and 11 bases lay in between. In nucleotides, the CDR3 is TGTGCCATCGGGGCAGGGGTAAACACCATATATTTT. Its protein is CAIGAGVNTIYF.

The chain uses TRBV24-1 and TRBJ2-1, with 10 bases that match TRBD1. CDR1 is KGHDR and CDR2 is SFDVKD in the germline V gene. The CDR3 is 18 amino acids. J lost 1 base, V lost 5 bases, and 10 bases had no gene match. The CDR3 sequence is CATSGQGAASGSYNEQFF. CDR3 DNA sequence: TGTGCCACCAGTGGACAGGGGGCGGCTAGCGGTTCCTACAATGAGCAGTTCTTC.

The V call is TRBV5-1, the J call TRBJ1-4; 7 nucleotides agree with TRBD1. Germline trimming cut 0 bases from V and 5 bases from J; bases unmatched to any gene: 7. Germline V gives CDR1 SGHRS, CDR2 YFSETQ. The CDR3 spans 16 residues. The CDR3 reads CASSLGVGGGNEKLFF. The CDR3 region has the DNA TGCGCCAGCAGCTTGGGAGTAGGAGGGGGCAATGAAAAACTGTTTTTT. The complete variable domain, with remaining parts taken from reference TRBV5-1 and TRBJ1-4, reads KAGVTQTPRYLIKTRGQQVTLSCSPISGHRSVSWYQQTPGQGLQFLFEYFSETQRNKGNFPGRFSGRQFSNSRSEMNVSTLELGDSALYLCASSLGVGGGNEKLFFGSGTQLSVL.

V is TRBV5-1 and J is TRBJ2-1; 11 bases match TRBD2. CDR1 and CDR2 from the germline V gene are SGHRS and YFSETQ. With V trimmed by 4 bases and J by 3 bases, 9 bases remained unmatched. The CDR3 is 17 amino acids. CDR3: CASSPGLAGQNYNEQFF. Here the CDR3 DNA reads TGCGCCAGCAGCCCCGGACTAGCGGGCCAAAACTACAATGAGCAGTTCTTC.

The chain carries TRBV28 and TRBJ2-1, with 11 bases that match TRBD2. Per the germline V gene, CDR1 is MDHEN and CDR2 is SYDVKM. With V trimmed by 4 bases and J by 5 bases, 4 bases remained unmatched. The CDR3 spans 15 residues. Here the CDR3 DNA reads TGTGCCAGCAGTTCCCGACTAGCGGGAAACAATGAGCAGTTCTTC. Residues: CASSSRLAGNNEQFF.